This paragraph covers one T cell receptor beta chain sequence. The antigen is not known. This entry is derived from a study of cytomegalovirus exposure and HLA in healthy donors. The overall study: Approximately 180 million T cells yielded 120 million or so unique TCR beta sequences, as an earlier analysis found. Samples from HLA-typed donors yielded around 85 million unique TCRs in an early data release. Findings and limits, study-wide: The study designated about 180 TCR beta chains cytomegalovirus-associated.

Both 60 Vbeta primers and 13 Jbeta primers went into the PCR. Produced via immunoSEQ multiplex PCR; TCRdb's table is partial and in-frame only. The sample consists of over 95,000 clones, around two thirds of them appearing once. V trimming: 0 bases; J trimming: 5 bases; junction bases outside the gene matches: 4. Germline CDR1 is SGHRS and CDR2 is YFSETQ. The CDR3 extends over 15 amino acids. Nominally healthy donors provided the samples, though records likely missed some immune exposures. Sample: PBMCs. The chain is built from TRBV5-1 and TRBJ1-4; 7 nucleotides match TRBD1. The TCR comes from a human donor in good health. CDR3 sequence: CASSLAETGNEKLFF. The CDR3, as DNA: TGCGCCAGCAGCTTGGCTGAGACAGGGAATGAAAAACTGTTTTTT. Together with reference TRBV5-1 and TRBJ1-4, the CDR3 gives the full variable domain: KAGVTQTPRYLIKTRGQQVTLSCSPISGHRSVSWYQQTPGQGLQFLFEYFSETQRNKGNFPGRFSGRQFSNSRSEMNVSTLELGDSALYLCASSLAETGNEKLFFGSGTQLSVL.